Below are 21 T cell receptor beta chains sequenced from a single sample in a study of neurological immune-mediated disorders. A single record per CDR3 protein comes from TCRdb applying MiXCR to the 5' RACE reads. The sample consists of about 22,000 distinct CDR3 sequences, 10% of them appearing once. The sample taken for sequencing was PBMCs. The source of these receptors is a woman aged 60-70 years with HTLV-1-associated myelopathy (HAM/TSP).

This clonotype has more than one count but fewer than ten. The chain links TRBV7-9 to TRBJ2-3, with D possibly matching TRBD1 (6 bases). CDR3 length equals 15 residues. Germline V gene lookup returns CDR1 SEHNR and CDR2 FQNEAQ (reference sequence). The germline V and J ends were trimmed by 0 bases and 2 bases, with 9 bases remaining between them. The DNA of the CDR3 is TGTGCCAGCAGCTTAGCGGGGGCAGACACAGATACGCAGTATTTT. Amino acid sequence: CASSLAGADTDTQYF.

The table lists this clonotype with a few counts. This may arise from a read error, as a much more abundant clone is one base away. The chain employs TRBV30 and TRBJ2-7; D is ambiguous. The CDR3 totals 14 residues. Germline-derived CDR1 and CDR2 are GTSNPN and SVGIG (reference sequence). DNA for the CDR3: TGTGCCAGGAGTCCCTTGGGCTGGTCCTACGAGCAGTACTTC. Its protein product is CARSPLGWSYEQYF.

The table lists this clonotype with many counts. The J gene is TRBJ2-1, the V gene TRBV20-1; D is undetermined. Germline values: CDR1 DFQATT, CDR2 SNEGSKA (reference sequence). Trimming took 3 bases from V and 8 from J, leaving 17 bases between them. CDR3 size: 14 residues. CDR3 in DNA: TGCAGTGCTAGGGGTGTAGGGCGAATGGATGAGCAGTTCTTC. Its translation is CSARGVGRMDEQFF.

This clonotype showed up many times. V gene TRBV18 combines with J gene TRBJ2-2; D ambiguous. Trimming left V 2 bases short and J 6 bases short, with 7 bases between. This CDR3 spans 13 amino acids. In germline, CDR1 is KGHSH, CDR2 LQKENI. CDR3 in amino acids: CASSPSYPGELFF. The CDR3 DNA follows: TGTGCCAGCTCACCATCTTACCCCGGGGAGCTGTTTTTT.

The V and J genes are TRBV25-1 and TRBJ1-1; TRBD1 matches at 7 bases. Germline V gene sequence: CDR1 MGHDK, CDR2 SYGVNS. The V gene end was trimmed by 6 bases and the J gene end by 1 base; junction bases not matched to a gene: 8. This CDR3 has 15 amino acids. CDR3 in amino acids: CASSPRQGGNTEAFF. The DNA for the CDR3 is TGTGCCAGCAGCCCCCGACAGGGCGGGAACACTGAAGCTTTCTTT.

The chain has TRBV5-4 and TRBJ2-7, with 7 nucleotides matching TRBD1. The V gene end was trimmed by 3 bases and the J gene end by 3 bases; junction bases not matched to a gene: 9. This CDR3 is built from 15 residues. Germline V gene lookup returns CDR1 SGHNT and CDR2 YYREEE (reference sequence). The CDR3 nucleotides read TGTGCCAGCAGCTCACAGGGGATAGCTTACTACGAGCAGTACTTC. It encodes CASSSQGIAYYEQYF.

This clonotype was counted at least ten times. The chain links TRBV20-1 to TRBJ2-7, with a possible D match to TRBD2 (5 bases). This CDR3 region has 11 residues. Germline loops: CDR1 DFQATT, CDR2 SNEGSKA (reference sequence). The V and J ends lost 3 bases and 6 bases respectively, with 9 bases between them. The CDR3 region has the DNA TGCAGTGCTAGGAGAGGGTCCGAGCAGTACTTC. Amino acid sequence: CSARRGSEQYF.

This clonotype is medium-sized (0.01 to 0.1%) in the sample. This rearrangement joins TRBV20-1 to TRBJ2-5; tentative D call: TRBD1 (6 bases). Germline CDR1 reads DFQATT; CDR2 reads SNEGSKA (reference sequence). The CDR3 spans 14 residues. V was clipped by 2 bases and J by 4 bases, with 14 bases between them. The chain's CDR3 is CSARPDSHRETQYF. The CDR3 nucleotides are TGCAGTGCTAGACCGGACAGCCATAGAGAGACCCAGTACTTC.

The chain joins TRBV29-1 to TRBJ2-3; D is perhaps TRBD1 or TRBD2 (5 bases each). V dropped 3 bases and J dropped 7 bases, with 14 bases sitting between them. The germline V gene has CDR1 SQVTM and CDR2 ANQGSEA. The CDR3 totals 13 residues. The CDR3 is CSVEVGTSNTQYF. The DNA of the CDR3 is TGCAGCGTTGAGGTCGGGACGTCGAATACGCAGTATTTT.

This clonotype was seen repeatedly, ten times or more. V is TRBV5-5 and J is TRBJ2-1; no clear D gene. The CDR3 is made up of 17 amino acids. The germline CDR1 and CDR2 sequences are SGHKS and YYEKEE (reference sequence). V lost 0 bases and J 9 bases, leaving 22 bases between the germline ends. The DNA of the CDR3 is TGTGCCAGCAGCTTGGTTGGCCCGGCTGTCGTCATGGTTGAGCAGTTCTTC. Encoded protein: CASSLVGPAVVMVEQFF.

This clonotype has a count of ten or more. The chain combines TRBV6-5 with TRBJ2-1; the match to TRBD1 covers 8 bases. This CDR3 has 14 residues. Germline CDR1 and CDR2: MNHEY and SVGAGI. V lost 7 bases to trimming and J lost 3 bases; unmatched junction nucleotides: 5. The CDR3 region has the DNA TGTGCCAGCAATATGGACAGGGACTACAATGAGCAGTTCTTC. This sequence encodes CASNMDRDYNEQFF.

This clonotype has a count of ten or more. The chain carries TRBV28 and TRBJ2-1; 14 nucleotides agree with TRBD2. The CDR3 sequence is 15 residues long. Germline V gives CDR1 MDHEN, CDR2 SYDVKM. The V gene end was trimmed by 6 bases and the J gene end by 9 bases; junction bases not matched to a gene: 7. CDR3 coding DNA: TGTGCCAGCAGCCCGGGACTAGCGGGGGCACGTGAGCAGTTCTTC. It encodes CASSPGLAGAREQFF.

This clonotype was found many times. This rearrangement joins TRBV11-1 to TRBJ2-1; 9 positions agree with TRBD1. Trimming cost V 1 base and J 7 bases; bases outside gene matches: 8. The CDR3 sequence is 16 residues long. The germline V gene has CDR1 SGHAT and CDR2 FQDESV (reference sequence). In nucleotides, the CDR3 is TGTGCCAGCAGCTTAGTGGGACAGGGTTTTTGGAATGAGCAGTTCTTC. Protein: CASSLVGQGFWNEQFF.

Ten or more counts support this clonotype. The chain carries TRBV5-5 and TRBJ1-4; D might be TRBD1 (6 bases). Germline V gene lookup returns CDR1 SGHKS and CDR2 YYEKEE (reference sequence). The CDR3 is 16 amino acids. V gave up 1 base and J gave up 8 bases, with 18 bases separating them. CDR3 protein: CASSLPTGGAKEKLFF. CDR3 nucleotides: TGTGCCAGCAGCTTGCCGACTGGGGGGGCGAAAGAAAAACTGTTTTTT. Looking up the rest from reference TRBV5-5 and TRBJ1-4 gives the full variable domain: DAGVTQSPTHLIKTRGQQVTLRCSPISGHKSVSWYQQVLGQGPQFIFQYYEKEERGRGNFPDRFSARQFPNYSSELNVNALLLGDSALYLCASSLPTGGAKEKLFFGSGTQLSVL.

Remarks on this clonotype: Being one base from a much bigger clone, this may be a read error. The CDR3 sequence is CSSSFYTSPNTEAFF. The CDR3 nucleotides are TGTTCCAGCAGCTTCTACACATCCCCGAACACTGAAGCTTTCTTT. V and J are TRBV13 and TRBJ1-1; D is uncertain. The CDR3 extends over 15 amino acids. In germline, CDR1 is PRHDT, CDR2 FYEKMQ (reference sequence).

This clonotype was counted at least ten times. The chain combines TRBV5-6 with TRBJ2-3; the D gene is possibly TRBD1 (6 bases). Germline V gene sequence: CDR1 SGHDT, CDR2 YYEEEE. V was clipped by 4 bases and J by 7 bases, with 10 bases between them. CDR3 size: 12 residues. The CDR3 sequence is CASSPRGNTQYF. CDR3 bases: TGTGCCAGCAGCCCCAGGGGAAATACGCAGTATTTT.

This clonotype was counted ten times or more. This chain connects TRBV19 to TRBJ1-2; D is unclear. Germline CDR1 and CDR2: LNHDA and SQIVND (reference sequence). The CDR3 extends over 14 amino acids. V lost 8 bases and J 4 bases, leaving 17 bases between the germline ends. The CDR3 spells CASHPAREVYGYTF. The CDR3 region has the DNA TGTGCCAGTCACCCCGCAAGGGAGGTCTATGGCTACACCTTC.

This clonotype was counted at least ten times. This chain joins TRBV12-3 or TRBV12-4 and TRBJ2-6; the D gene could be TRBD1 or TRBD2 (5 bases each). The CDR3 runs to 16 residues. Deletions cut 6 bases from V and 0 bases from J, with 12 bases between. The CDR3 nucleotides read TGTGCCAGCAGCGGGACCGCTGGCTCTGGGGCCAACGTCCTGACTTTC. It yields the protein CASSGTAGSGANVLTF.

This clonotype was seen a handful of times. The CDR3 DNA sequence: TGCAGTGCCTCCCGGGACTACGAGCAGTACTTC. Translation gives CSASRDYEQYF. This sequence joins TRBV20-1 and TRBJ2-7, with D possibly TRBD2 on 5 matching bases. There are 11 residues in the CDR3. Germline loops: CDR1 DFQATT, CDR2 SNEGSKA (reference sequence). The V end lost 6 bases, the J end lost 3 bases, and 9 bases lay between the germline ends.

This clonotype was found many times. The CDR3 DNA reads as TGCAGTGCCCGGGACGGATACCTCTACGAGCAGTACTTC. Translated, it gives CSARDGYLYEQYF. V usage is TRBV20-1 and J usage is TRBJ2-7; either TRBD1 or TRBD2 may fit D (5 bases each). V lost 6 bases, J lost 3 bases, and 15 bases lay in between. Looked up from germline, CDR1 is DFQATT and CDR2 is SNEGSKA (reference sequence). The CDR3 is 13 residues long.

This clonotype occurred many times. The gene calls are TRBV29-1 and TRBJ1-1, with no clear D. Germline values: CDR1 SQVTM, CDR2 ANQGSEA. The CDR3 runs 11 residues. Trimming removed 3 bases at V and 8 bases at J, with 10 bases between. CDR3 loop: CSVDTDAEAFF. CDR3 sequence (DNA): TGCAGCGTTGACACAGACGCGGAAGCTTTCTTT.